This T cell receptor beta chain came from a study of regulatory and conventional T cells in RAG deficiency. Genomic DNA came from blood regulatory T cells gated CD4+ CD25-high CD127-low. Germline V gene sequence: CDR1 SNHLY, CDR2 FYNNEI. The CDR3 loop spans 14 amino acids. Unmatched junction bases numbered 4, after V lost 7 bases and J lost 5 bases. Overall study results and limits: Shorter CDR3s in all patient subsets; >80% Treg-Tconv overlap in Omenn. Compared with controls, unique Treg TCR beta sequences dropped about 97-fold in Omenn syndrome and CID/AS. Shannon entropy fell and Simpson indices rose in RAG-deficient patients.

Of note for this clone: What it binds is unknown.

Clones were read by immunoSEQ multiplex PCR, and TCRdb kept only the in-frame ones, dropping some. Counted here are 6,000 to 8,000 clones, roughly 89% occurring once; the ten biggest clones make up 1.4% to 1.5%. In addition, the sample was reused for a study of regulatory T cells. That source adds: Amplification used 52 TRBV primers and 13 TRBJ primers. Patient repertoires had restricted TRB V-J pairs and skewed V and J usage, most in Tregs.

This clonotype was obtained from a human donor in good health. V and J are TRBV2 and TRBJ1-5; 11 bases align to TRBD1. Material: CD127- CD25+ CD4+ Tregs sorted from blood. The CDR3 loop is CASTMDRGHQPQHF. DNA of the CDR3: TGTGCCAGCACTATGGACAGGGGGCATCAGCCCCAGCATTTT. The full variable domain, its missing parts supplied by reference TRBV2 and TRBJ1-5, is EPEVTQTPSHQVTQMGQEVILRCVPISNHLYFYWYRQILGQKVEFLVSFYNNEISEKSEIFDDQFSVERPDGSNFTLKIRSTKLEDSAMYFCASTMDRGHQPQHFGDGTRLSIL.